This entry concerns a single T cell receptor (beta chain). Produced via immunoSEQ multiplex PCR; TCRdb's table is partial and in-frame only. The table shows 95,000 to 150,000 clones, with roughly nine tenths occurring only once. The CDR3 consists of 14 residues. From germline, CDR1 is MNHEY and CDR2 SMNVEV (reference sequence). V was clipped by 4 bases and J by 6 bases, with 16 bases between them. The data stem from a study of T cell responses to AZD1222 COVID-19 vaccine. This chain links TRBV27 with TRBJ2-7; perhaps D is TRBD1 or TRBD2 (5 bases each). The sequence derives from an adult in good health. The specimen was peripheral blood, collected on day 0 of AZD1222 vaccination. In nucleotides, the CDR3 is TGTGCCAGCAGTTCGACCCCGGGTGGGGGCGAGCAGTACTTC. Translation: CASSSTPGGGEQYF.